This is a list of T cell receptor beta chains from one sample in a study of post-analysis software for immune sequencing data. TCRdb itself ran the PCR reads through MiXCR, one entry per CDR3 protein. The data show roughly 540,000 distinct CDR3 sequences, 34% seen once. The specimen sequenced was blood. The receptors were sampled from a girl aged 2-17 years with multiple sclerosis. The CDR3 runs from the conserved cysteine through the conserved F or W. A D gene is named only where the DNA matches it firmly. A row's size may be missing; if present it is once, few, many or a size class.

V	size	J	D	DNA	CDR3
TRBV20-1	few	TRBJ2-7	-	TGCAGTGCTAGAGATCCGCAGGGCCCCTACGAGCAGTACTTC	CSARDPQGPYEQYF
TRBV5-1	few	TRBJ2-6	-	TGCGCCAGCAGCTTTGAGGCTTCCTCTGGGGCCAACGTCCTGACTTTC	CASSFEASSGANVLTF
TRBV20-1	-	TRBJ1-5	TRBD1	TGCAGTGCTACCGGACAGGGAAGCAATCAGCCCCAGCATTTT	CSATGQGSNQPQHF
TRBV30	-	TRBJ1-1	-	TGTGCCTGGCAGGGGCTCACTGAAGCTTTCTTT	CAWQGLTEAFF
TRBV7-2	-	TRBJ1-1	-	TGTGCCAGCAGCCCGCGAGGGTGGGCAGGGAAGGTTGAAGCTTTCTTT	CASSPRGWAGKVEAFF
TRBV28	-	TRBJ2-3	-	TGTGCCAGCACCCTAGGTCCGGGGGGCGTTTCAGATACGCAGTATTTT	CASTLGPGGVSDTQYF
TRBV20-1	-	TRBJ2-4	TRBD2	TGCAGTGCTAGTGGGGGGGAAGTAGCCAAAAACATTCAGTACTTC	CSASGGEVAKNIQYF
TRBV7-9	-	TRBJ2-3	-	TGTGCCAGCAGCTCTACTCCGGGACGGACAAAAGACCCGCAGGATACGCAGTATTTT	CASSSTPGRTKDPQDTQYF
TRBV29-1	few	TRBJ2-6	-	TGCAGCGTTGGGGGCAGTCCGTTGGGAGGGGCCAACGTCCTGACTTTC	CSVGGSPLGGANVLTF
TRBV6-5	-	TRBJ2-1	TRBD2	TGTGCCAGCGGCAGCGGGGGGGTTCACAATGAGCAGTTCTTC	CASGSGGVHNEQFF
TRBV5-1	-	TRBJ1-1	-	TGCGCCAGGAGAACACCGAACACTGAAGCTTTCTTT	CARRTPNTEAFF
TRBV7-8	few	TRBJ2-1	-	TGTGCCAGCAGCTCCACTACGGTTGAGCAGTTCTTC	CASSSTTVEQFF
TRBV28	-	TRBJ1-1	TRBD1	TGTGCCAGCAGTCCCGGGGACAGGGGCAACACTGAAGCTTTCTTT	CASSPGDRGNTEAFF
TRBV6-5	once	TRBJ2-1	-	TGTGCCAGCAGTTACCTCACAGGGGAGCAGTTCTTC	CASSYLTGEQFF
TRBV6-1	-	TRBJ1-2	-	TGTGCCAGCAGTGGACCGACCAGGCGGTTCAATGGCTACACCTTC	CASSGPTRRFNGYTF
TRBV19	-	TRBJ2-2	-	TGTGCCAGTAGGGCAATATCAATCGGGGAGCTGTTTTTT	CASRAISIGELFF
TRBV9	few	TRBJ2-5	TRBD2	TGTGCCAGCAGCGTAGAGACTAGCGGGCATATGGGGACCCAGTACTTC	CASSVETSGHMGTQYF
TRBV20-1	-	TRBJ2-3	TRBD2	TGCAGTGCTACCCCATCAGCCGCGGGGGGGGGCACAGATACGCAGTATTTT	CSATPSAAGGGTDTQYF
TRBV6-1	-	TRBJ2-3	-	TGTACCAGCAGTGAAGCGAGGGTTTTTGCAGATACGCAGTATTTT	CTSSEARVFADTQYF
TRBV7-9	many	TRBJ2-7	-	TGTGCCAGCAGCTTATGGGAGACAGGCCGTGACTACGAGCAGTACTTC	CASSLWETGRDYEQYF
TRBV5-1	-	TRBJ2-2	-	TGCGCCAGCAGCTGGGACAGGGAGCTGTTTTTT	CASSWDRELFF
TRBV5-1	-	TRBJ1-1	-	TGCGCCAGCAGCAAAACAGAGAACACTGAAGCTTTCTTT	CASSKTENTEAFF
TRBV12-3/TRBV12-4	-	TRBJ1-2	-	TGTGCCAGCAGCAAAGGTGGGGGAAATGGCTACACCTTC	CASSKGGGNGYTF
TRBV3-1	-	TRBJ2-7	-	TGTGCCAGCAGCCAAGAAGGGACGCCCTTCTACGAGCAGTACTTC	CASSQEGTPFYEQYF
TRBV6-6	-	TRBJ2-5	-	TGTGCCAGCAGTTACTCGAACGGCGGAGAGACCCAGTACTTC	CASSYSNGGETQYF
TRBV11-2	few	TRBJ2-7	-	TGTGCCAGCAGCTATACCCCACCGGCCGAGCAGTACTTC	CASSYTPPAEQYF
TRBV9	few	TRBJ1-2	TRBD1	TGTGCCAGCAGCGACGGGACAGGGCCCTATGGCTACACCTTC	CASSDGTGPYGYTF
TRBV20-1	-	TRBJ1-6	-	TGCAGTGCTAGAACCAGGGGCCCTAATAATTCACCCCTCCACTTT	CSARTRGPNNSPLHF
TRBV7-9	-	TRBJ2-5	-	TGTGCCAGCAGCTTCGACAGGACCAAAGAGACCCAGTACTTC	CASSFDRTKETQYF
TRBV2	-	TRBJ2-5	-	TGTGCCAGCAGTAGCAGGAAAGAGACCCAGTACTTC	CASSSRKETQYF
TRBV27	few	TRBJ1-5	-	TGTGCCAGCAGTTTAATAGATAGCAATCAGCCCCAGCATTTT	CASSLIDSNQPQHF
TRBV5-1	-	TRBJ2-3	TRBD2	TGCGCCAGCAGCTTGTCCGAGCGGGGTTCCACAGATACGCAGTATTTT	CASSLSERGSTDTQYF
TRBV7-4	-	TRBJ1-1	-	TGTGCCAGCAGCTTAAAAGTTGAAGCTTTCTTT	CASSLKVEAFF